These 28 T cell receptor beta chains originate from one sample sequenced in a study of T cells in women clearing cervical HPV infection. Some clones are missing from TCRdb's copy, which holds only in-frame ones; the method was immunoSEQ multiplex PCR. This repertoire includes around 39,000 clones. The sequencing input was blood buffy coat. Receptor source: a woman aged 18 to 75 with a cervical HPV16 infection that either progressed to CIN3+ or cleared (not recorded which).

To note about this clone: The CDR3 goes on 3 residues after the read ends, and that part is filled in from the germline J gene. The chain joins TRBV18 to TRBJ1-1; a weak D match, TRBD1 (6 bases). Per the germline V gene, CDR1 is KGHSH and CDR2 is LQKENI. This CDR3 has 12 amino acids. The V end was cut by 2 bases, the J end by 6 bases, with 7 bases between. CDR3 DNA, as far as it was read: TGTGCCAGCTCACCAGGACAGCCTGAA. This gives the protein CASSPGQPE. The entire CDR3 protein is CASSPGQPEAFF. Full variable domain (outside the CDR3, taken from reference TRBV18 and TRBJ1-1): NAGVMQNPRHLVRRRGQEARLRCSPMKGHSHVYWYRQLPEEGLKFMVYLQKENIIDESGMPKERFSAEFPKEGPSILRIQQVVRGDSAAYFCASSPGQPEAFFGQGTRLTVV.

The sequenced part of the CDR3 DNA is TGTGCCAGCAGTCCTGGGGACGGGGGGAAAAACACCGGGGAG. It specifies CASSPGDGGKNTGE. The complete CDR3 protein is CASSPGDGGKNTGELFF. This chain connects TRBV6-2 or TRBV6-3 to TRBJ2-2; 7 nucleotides line up with TRBD2. Sequencing ends 3 residues short of the CDR3 end; the germline J gene provides the rest. This CDR3 comprises 17 residues. CDR1 is MNHEY, CDR2 SVGEGT, per germline. The J segment lost 2 bases and the V segment lost 5 bases, leaving 11 bases of the junction unmatched.

Worth noting for this clone: From the germline J gene comes the end of the CDR3, since the read stops 3 residues before it. The V and J genes are TRBV23-1 and TRBJ2-2; D might be TRBD1 (8 bases). TRBV23-1 is placed among ORFs of uncertain function. The length of the CDR3 is 13 residues. CDR3: CASRTGRDSPLFF. The DNA read from the CDR3 is TGCGCCAGCCGGACAGGGAGGGATTCACCG.

In regard to this clone: The CDR3 goes on 3 residues after the read ends, and that part is filled in from the germline J gene. V usage is TRBV28 and J usage is TRBJ1-2; D is perhaps TRBD1 (5 bases). Trimming pared 3 bases from V and 2 bases from J, leaving 13 bases between. The CDR3 is 15 residues long. Germline V gene sequence: CDR1 MDHEN, CDR2 SYDVKM. The covered CDR3 bases are TGTGCCAGCAGTTTTCAGGGCCTCTCGAACTATGGC. Amino acid sequence: CASSFQGLSNYG. The complete CDR3 sequence is CASSFQGLSNYGYTF.

Comment on this clone: Coverage ceases 3 residues before the CDR3 finishes, and the germline J gene fills in the end. J is TRBJ1-2 and V is TRBV7-2; D call uncertain. This CDR3 region has 16 residues. Germline V gene data show CDR1 as SGHTA and CDR2 as FQGNSA. The covered CDR3 bases are TGTGCCAGCAGCTTAGCGCCCGGACTAGCGGGATCTGTC. Protein: CASSLAPGLAGSV. The whole CDR3 region reads CASSLAPGLAGSVYTF.

The sequenced CDR3 bases are TGTGCCAGCAGTTACTCCGGGAGCAATCAGCCC. Translated, it gives CASSYSGSNQP. The whole CDR3 region reads CASSYSGSNQPQHF. V and J are TRBV6-2 or TRBV6-3 and TRBJ1-5; no definite D call. Read sequence stops 3 residues before the CDR3 end, and the germline J gene provides the missing end. Per germline, CDR1 MNHEY and CDR2 SVGEGT. V lost 0 bases and J lost 1, with 4 bases in between. This CDR3 region has 14 residues.

The covered CDR3 bases are TGTGCCAGCTCCCTAGCGGCGCAGACCTACGAG. This encodes CASSLAAQTYE. In full, the CDR3 is CASSLAAQTYEQYF. The genes are TRBV18 and TRBJ2-7; the match to TRBD2 covers 7 bases. Read coverage stops 3 residues before the CDR3 terminus; the germline J gene supplies the remainder. Germline V lookup: CDR1 KGHSH, CDR2 LQKENI. After removal of 6 bases from V and 2 bases from J, the junction contained 7 bases not matched to a gene. The CDR3 extends over 14 amino acids.

Remarks on this clone: The read ends 3 residues shy of where the CDR3 ends; the end is completed using the germline J gene. This sequence joins TRBV30 and TRBJ2-3, with 7 bases that match TRBD1. Trimming took 5 bases from V and 4 from J; bases not matched to a gene: 3. The CDR3 length is 12 residues. Germline CDR1 reads GTSNPN; CDR2 reads SVGIG (reference sequence). CDR3: CAWGQGADTQYF. The CDR3 DNA, read in part, is TGTGCCTGGGGGCAGGGGGCAGATACG.

Regarding this clone: Read sequence stops 3 residues before the CDR3 end, and the germline J gene provides the missing end. The V call is TRBV19, the J call TRBJ1-1; 8 bases align to TRBD1. CDR1 and CDR2 (germline): LNHDA, SQIVND (reference sequence). The length of the CDR3 is 13 residues. The covered CDR3 bases are TGTGCCAGTAGTACAGGGGGCGCAGAGACA. Translation gives CASSTGGAET. The entire CDR3 sequence reads CASSTGGAETAFF.

A word on this clone: With the read ending 3 residues before the CDR3 end, the germline J gene is used to fill in that end. The chain combines TRBV30 with TRBJ1-5; 7 bases map to TRBD1. This CDR3 is 13 amino acids long. V dropped 5 bases and J dropped 2; count of bases not matched to a gene: 3. Per the germline V gene, CDR1 is GTSNPN and CDR2 is SVGIG (reference sequence). CDR3 bases read: TGTGCCTGGGGGACAGAGCGCAATCAGCCC. As protein: CAWGTERNQP. The entire CDR3 sequence reads CAWGTERNQPQHF.

In the case of this clone: The read falls 3 residues short of the CDR3 end, and the missing part is taken from the germline J gene. The chain recombines TRBV7-2 with TRBJ1-4; D gene uncertain. The CDR3 contains 14 residues. Between the trimmed V and J ends, which lost 5 bases and 6 bases, there was a span of 13 bases. Germline CDR1 and CDR2: SGHTA and FQGNSA. CDR3 bases read: TGTGCCAGCAGCCAACTCTTTCGGGATGAAAAA. It encodes CASSQLFRDEK. From start to end, the CDR3 is CASSQLFRDEKLFF.

On this clone: The CDR3 end lies 3 residues beyond the end of the read and is filled in from the germline J gene. J is TRBJ1-5 and V is TRBV6-1, with TRBD1 identical over 10 bases. The junction had 6 bases not matched to a gene; V was cut back by 6 bases and J by 4 bases. The germline CDR1 and CDR2 sequences are MNHNS and SASEGT. CDR3 length: 15 amino acids. The sequenced part of the CDR3 DNA is TGTGCCAGCAGGGAAAGACAGGGGGCGAATCAGCCC. Translation: CASRERQGANQP. The whole CDR3 protein reads CASRERQGANQPQHF.

Of note for this clone: The observed sequence ends 3 residues before the CDR3 terminus, with the missing tail filled in from the germline J gene. J is TRBJ2-1 and V is TRBV2, with a weak D call TRBD2 (6 bases). Germline-derived CDR1 and CDR2 are SNHLY and FYNNEI. V was cut by 2 bases and J by 9 bases, with 20 bases left in between. The length of the CDR3 is 16 residues. Partial CDR3 DNA: TGTGCCAGCAGTGAAAGTCGCGGACTCGGGGGAAGTGAG. It codes for CASSESRGLGGSE. The whole CDR3 protein reads CASSESRGLGGSEQFF.

Comments on this clone: With the read ending 3 residues before the CDR3 end, the germline J gene is used to fill in that end. This rearrangement joins TRBV18 to TRBJ1-2, with a possible D match to TRBD1 (5 bases). Germline CDR1 reads KGHSH; CDR2 reads LQKENI. This CDR3 contains 15 residues. The CDR3 sequence is CASSPSSGDYNDYTF. Partial CDR3 DNA: TGTGCCAGCTCACCAAGCAGCGGGGACTACAATGAC. Filled out from reference TRBV18 and TRBJ1-2, the complete variable domain reads NAGVMQNPRHLVRRRGQEARLRCSPMKGHSHVYWYRQLPEEGLKFMVYLQKENIIDESGMPKERFSAEFPKEGPSILRIQQVVRGDSAAYFCASSPSSGDYNDYTFGSGTRLTVV.

The part of the CDR3 DNA that was read is TGTGCCAGCAGCTTTAGCCTAGCTGGTACAGATACG. Its translation is CASSFSLAGTDT. The full-length CDR3 reads as CASSFSLAGTDTQYF. J is TRBJ2-3 and V is TRBV11-2, with D perhaps matching TRBD2 (5 bases). The CDR3 extends 3 residues past the end of the read, so its final part is completed from the germline J gene. Germline CDR1 and CDR2: SGHAT and FQNNGV. This CDR3 region has 15 residues. V lost 3 bases and J 3 bases, leaving 13 bases between the germline ends.

With respect to this clone: The read ends 3 residues before the CDR3 terminus; that terminus is restored from the germline J gene. The chain couples TRBV19 to TRBJ1-2; perhaps TRBD1 as D (5 bases). CDR3 length: 15 residues. Germline V gives CDR1 LNHDA, CDR2 SQIVND (reference sequence). The covered CDR3 bases are TGTGCCAGCTCGAGCGTAGCGGGAGGAAGGGGAGAC. This sequence encodes CASSSVAGGRGD. The whole CDR3 region reads CASSSVAGGRGDYTF.

As concerns this clone: Read coverage stops 3 residues before the CDR3 terminus; the germline J gene supplies the remainder. The chain carries TRBV11-2 and TRBJ2-7, with D perhaps TRBD1 (5 bases). This CDR3 contains 14 residues. Germline values: CDR1 SGHAT, CDR2 FQNNGV. V lost 5 bases to trimming and J lost 1 base, with 12 bases between them. This CDR3 is CASSQNRQSYEQYF. The sequenced CDR3 bases are TGTGCCAGCAGCCAAAACCGACAGTCCTACGAG.

As regards this clone: The CDR3 goes on 3 residues after the read ends, and that part is filled in from the germline J gene. The chain combines TRBV9 with TRBJ2-1; TRBD2 matches at 9 bases. The V gene's germline CDR1 is SGDLS and CDR2 YYNGEE. The V gene end was trimmed by 4 bases and the J gene end by 3 bases; junction bases not matched to a gene: 14. The CDR3 is made up of 18 amino acids. The chain's CDR3 is CASSPRSFASGIYNEQFF. The sequenced part of the CDR3 DNA is TGTGCCAGCAGCCCCCGCAGCTTTGCTAGCGGGATCTACAATGAG.

Of note for this clone: The read falls 3 residues short of the CDR3 end, and the missing part is taken from the germline J gene. J is TRBJ1-6 and V is TRBV2; 7 nucleotides agree with TRBD1. Germline V gene sequence: CDR1 SNHLY, CDR2 FYNNEI. The CDR3 has 14 residues. After removal of 8 bases from V and 6 bases from J, the junction contained 7 bases not matched to a gene. The CDR3 loop is CASRTGAGNSPLHF. CDR3 DNA, as far as it was read: TGTGCCAGCCGAACAGGGGCGGGTAATTCACCC.

Points on this clone: Coverage ceases 3 residues before the CDR3 finishes, and the germline J gene fills in the end. The genes are TRBV18 and TRBJ2-3; no clear D. Germline CDR1 reads KGHSH; CDR2 reads LQKENI. V lost 8 bases and J 4 bases, leaving 16 bases between the germline ends. The CDR3 length is 14 residues. The chain's CDR3 is CASRMGQVSDTQYF. CDR3 DNA (partial): TGTGCCAGCCGGATGGGTCAGGTTTCAGATACG.

To note about this clone: The read gets to within 3 residues of the CDR3 end, and the germline J gene fills in the rest. The chain couples TRBV4-1 to TRBJ2-7; 8 positions match TRBD1. V gave up 6 bases and J gave up 3 bases; unmatched junction bases: 7. The CDR3 extends over 14 amino acids. Germline loops: CDR1 MGHRA, CDR2 YSYEKL. The chain's CDR3 is CASRLGQGNYEQYF. CDR3 bases read: TGCGCCAGCAGACTAGGACAGGGAAACTACGAG.

Details on this clone: The read ends 3 residues shy of where the CDR3 ends; the end is completed using the germline J gene. The rearrangement joins TRBV14 to TRBJ1-2; D ambiguous. The CDR3 is 14 amino acids. CDR1 SGHDN and CDR2 FVKESK come from the germline V gene. The CDR3 region is CASSHASEFSLYTF. The DNA read from the CDR3 is TGTGCCAGCAGCCATGCTTCAGAATTCTCTCTC.

For this clone: The read halts 3 residues ahead of the CDR3 end, with the missing end drawn from the germline J gene. This chain uses TRBV20-1 with TRBJ2-3; 8 nucleotides align to TRBD1. This CDR3 has 15 residues. Germline CDR1 DFQATT, CDR2 SNEGSKA (reference sequence). V was pared by 5 bases and J by 2 bases, with 9 bases of the junction left unmatched. The DNA read from the CDR3 is TGCAGTGCTCCCACAGGGGGACCTTACACAGATACG. Translation: CSAPTGGPYTDT. The CDR3 in full is CSAPTGGPYTDTQYF.

With respect to this clone: The DNA ends 3 residues before the CDR3 does, and the rest of the CDR3 is filled in from the germline J gene. This chain connects TRBV7-3 to TRBJ2-1, with D perhaps matching TRBD1 (5 bases). The CDR3 is 16 amino acids. Germline loops: CDR1 SGHTA, CDR2 FQGTGA. Trimming stripped 5 bases from V and 4 bases from J, with 18 bases between. CDR3 sequence: CASSKWAGPEYNEQFF. The sequenced CDR3 bases are TGTGCCAGCAGCAAATGGGCAGGGCCGGAATACAATGAG.

In regard to this clone: Read sequence stops 3 residues before the CDR3 end, and the germline J gene provides the missing end. The J gene is TRBJ1-5, the V gene TRBV6-2 or TRBV6-3, with no clear D. CDR3 length equals 12 residues. V was trimmed by 7 bases and J by 8 bases, leaving 12 bases between them. CDR1 and CDR2 (germline): MNHEY, SVGEGT. This CDR3 reads CASNGQLKPQHF. Partial CDR3 DNA: TGTGCCAGCAATGGCCAATTGAAGCCC.

CDR3 bases read: TGCGCCAGCAGCCCGTGCAGGGGGGAAAACTACGAG. Its translation is CASSPCRGENYE. The whole CDR3 region reads CASSPCRGENYEQYF. The chain is built from TRBV5-1 and TRBJ2-7; tentative D call: TRBD1 (7 bases). The CDR3 end lies 3 residues beyond the end of the read and is filled in from the germline J gene. Germline assignment: CDR1 SGHRS and CDR2 YFSETQ. V lost 4 bases and J 3 bases, leaving 17 bases between the germline ends. CDR3 length: 15 amino acids.

In regard to this clone: The read terminates 3 residues before the CDR3 end, so the remaining end is supplied by the germline J gene. This rearrangement joins TRBV20-1 to TRBJ1-6; maybe TRBD1 (5 bases). The CDR3 length is 13 residues. V lost 8 bases to trimming and J lost 10 bases, with 18 bases between them. Looked up from germline, CDR1 is DFQATT and CDR2 is SNEGSKA (reference sequence). CDR3 protein: CSPPLEGPSPLHF. CDR3 bases read: TGCAGTCCACCCTTGGAGGGGCCCTCACCC.

On this clone: Read coverage stops 3 residues before the CDR3 terminus; the germline J gene supplies the remainder. This chain uses TRBV5-6 with TRBJ2-4, with 7 bases matching TRBD2. The CDR3 is made up of 14 amino acids. Germline CDR1 is SGHDT and CDR2 is YYEEEE. CDR3 amino acids: CASIQPQVREGQYF. The sequenced part of the CDR3 DNA is TGTGCCAGCATCCAACCACAGGTCAGGGAGGGT.